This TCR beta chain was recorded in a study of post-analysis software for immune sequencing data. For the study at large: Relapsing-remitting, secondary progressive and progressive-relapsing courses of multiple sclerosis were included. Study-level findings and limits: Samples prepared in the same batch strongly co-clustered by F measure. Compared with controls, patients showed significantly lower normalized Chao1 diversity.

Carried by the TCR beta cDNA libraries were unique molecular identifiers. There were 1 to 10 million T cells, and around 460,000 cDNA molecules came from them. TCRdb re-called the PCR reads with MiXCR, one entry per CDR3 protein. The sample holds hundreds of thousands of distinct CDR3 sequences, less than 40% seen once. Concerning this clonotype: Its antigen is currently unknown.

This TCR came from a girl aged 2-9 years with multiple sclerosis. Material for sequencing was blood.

The CDR3 DNA follows: TGTGCTAGTAAACAGAGCACAGATACGCAGTATTTT. It codes for CASKQSTDTQYF. The genes are TRBV12-5 and TRBJ2-3; D gene uncertain. The CDR3 is 12 amino acids. V was cut by 8 bases and J by 0 bases, with 6 bases left in between. Germline V gives CDR1 LGHNT, CDR2 FRNRAP.